Below are 17 T cell receptor beta chains sequenced from a single sample in a study of naive and memory T cell subsets listed by TCRdb under 2017. Library preparation used UMI-ligation and nested PCR. Sequencing instrument: Illumina MiSeq. The beta constant-region primer was an equimolar mix of two oligonucleotides covering both TRBC1 and TRBC2. Four rounds of PCR were used to amplify ligated cDNA, with nested alpha and beta constant-region primers being used together with the SP2 primer. TCRdb ran its own pipeline on the public reads, namely fastp trimming at Q25 and MiXCR clone calling, and kept in-frame beta chains. For every CDR3 protein sequence, its rows merge into one entry that carries the most common genes and DNA. This sample has tens of thousands of distinct CDR3 sequences in its table, and roughly 18% of those were observed once. The leading ten clones occupy roughly 3.5% of the sample.

The source material was effector memory CD4+ T cells from blood. This specimen's cell subset or site label, interpreted: effector memory, CD45RA- CD27-. These receptors were obtained from a human donor in good health.

This clonotype turned up a few times. This sequence joins TRBV5-1 and TRBJ2-2, with D perhaps TRBD1 (6 bases). V lost 2 bases and J lost 6, with 11 bases in between. This CDR3 region has 14 residues. CDR1 is SGHRS, CDR2 YFSETQ, per germline. The CDR3 coding sequence is TGCGCCAGCAGCTTTCAACAGGGTGCCGGGGAGCTGTTTTTT. This sequence encodes CASSFQQGAGELFF.

This clonotype appeared many times. The chain couples TRBV3-1 to TRBJ2-5, with D hard to call. The germline gives CDR1 LGHDT, CDR2 YNNKEL (reference sequence). The V gene lost 4 bases and the J gene lost 5 bases, with 14 bases spanning the gap. The CDR3 length is 14 residues. The CDR3 bases are TGTGCCAGCAGCCTGGGTTTTGGACGGGAGACCCAGTACTTC. This gives the protein CASSLGFGRETQYF.

In its sample, this clonotype was seen a few times. The chain couples TRBV7-8 to TRBJ2-7, with TRBD2 matching over 10 bases. Per germline, CDR1 SGHVS and CDR2 FQNEAQ. V shed 3 bases and J 0 bases; nucleotides not matched to a gene: 8. The CDR3 totals 17 residues. The CDR3 DNA sequence: TGTGCCAGCAGCTTCCGTGGGACTAGCGTTTACTCCTACGAGCAGTACTTC. Protein product: CASSFRGTSVYSYEQYF. The full variable domain, its missing parts supplied by reference TRBV7-8 and TRBJ2-7, is GAGVSQSPRYKVAKRGQDVALRCDPISGHVSLFWYQQALGQGPEFLTYFQNEAQLDKSGLPSDRFFAERPEGSVSTLKIQRTQQEDSAVYLCASSFRGTSVYSYEQYFGPGTRLTVT.

This rearrangement joins TRBV6-5 to TRBJ1-5; TRBD1 matches at 9 bases. The CDR3 covers 15 residues. Per the germline V gene, CDR1 is MNHEY and CDR2 is SVGAGI. With 5 bases clipped from V and 4 bases from J, the junction kept 6 bases outside the gene matches. The CDR3 DNA reads as TGTGCCAGCAGTCGGACAGGGGTTGGTAATCAGCCCCAGCATTTT. Amino acid sequence: CASSRTGVGNQPQHF.

This clonotype has a handful of counts. The J gene is TRBJ2-7, the V gene TRBV29-1, with D possibly being TRBD1 (6 bases). The germline V and J ends were trimmed by 3 bases and 5 bases, with 11 bases remaining between them. CDR1 is SQVTM and CDR2 is ANQGSEA in the germline V gene. CDR3 size: 12 residues. CDR3 bases: TGCAGCGTTGAGCTACAGGGCAACGAGCAGTACTTC. Translation: CSVELQGNEQYF.

This clonotype is classed as medium-sized (0.01 to 0.1%). The chain links TRBV29-1 to TRBJ1-2; 7 bases map to TRBD1. V dropped 3 bases and J dropped 7; count of bases not matched to a gene: 5. The CDR3 covers 12 residues. CDR1 SQVTM and CDR2 ANQGSEA come from the germline V gene. CDR3 coding DNA: TGCAGCGTTGAGGAGGGGGCGGGTGGCTACACCTTC. It yields the protein CSVEEGAGGYTF.

In its sample, this clonotype was seen many times. The V gene is TRBV3-1, the J gene TRBJ1-1, with TRBD1 as a possible D gene (5 bases). The CDR3 is 14 amino acids. V was trimmed by 0 bases and J by 5 bases, leaving 10 bases between them. Germline CDR1 LGHDT, CDR2 YNNKEL (reference sequence). The CDR3 DNA follows: TGTGCCAGCAGCCAAGATTTGAGGGGAACTGAAGCTTTCTTT. Translation gives CASSQDLRGTEAFF.

This clonotype has only a few counts. The chain has TRBV3-1 and TRBJ1-2, with D tentatively TRBD1 (5 bases). The CDR3 is 15 residues long. Per the germline V gene, CDR1 is LGHDT and CDR2 is YNNKEL (reference sequence). The V end was cut by 2 bases, the J end by 6 bases, with 16 bases between. CDR3 DNA sequence: TGTGCCAGCAGCCAACTTCCAGGGAGACAACATGGCTACACCTTC. It encodes CASSQLPGRQHGYTF.

This clonotype was found a few times. This chain links TRBV4-3 with TRBJ1-2; D may be TRBD1 (5 bases). Trimming took 1 base from V and 4 from J, leaving 13 bases between them. The germline V gene has CDR1 LGHNA and CDR2 YSLEER. The CDR3 has 15 amino acids. Here the CDR3 reads CASSQAQDRAYGYTF. Here the CDR3 DNA reads TGCGCCAGCAGCCAAGCCCAAGACAGAGCCTATGGCTACACCTTC.

The rearrangement joins TRBV3-1 to TRBJ2-7; 7 bases match TRBD2. Germline CDR1 and CDR2: LGHDT and YNNKEL (reference sequence). The V gene end was trimmed by 2 bases and the J gene end by 3 bases; junction bases not matched to a gene: 4. CDR3 length equals 14 residues. The CDR3, as DNA: TGTGCCAGCAGCCAAACGGGGGGTGGCTACGAGCAGTACTTC. Its protein is CASSQTGGGYEQYF.

The rearrangement joins TRBV15 to TRBJ1-3; D remains ambiguous. The CDR3 covers 16 residues. V was trimmed by 1 base and J by 1 base, leaving 11 bases between them. CDR1 is LNHNV, CDR2 YYDKDF, per germline (reference sequence). CDR3 in DNA: TGTGCCACCAGCAGAGCCAACCCGGGATCTGGAAACACCATATATTTT. This encodes CATSRANPGSGNTIYF. Supplemented by reference TRBV15 and TRBJ1-3, the full variable domain reads DAMVIQNPRYQVTQFGKPVTLSCSQTLNHNVMYWYQQKSSQAPKLLFHYYDKDFNNEADTPDNFQSRRPNTSFCFLDIRSPGLGDTAMYLCATSRANPGSGNTIYFGEGSWLTVV.

This clonotype was seen repeatedly, ten times or more. The chain has TRBV15 and TRBJ1-1; tentative D call: TRBD1 (5 bases). Germline lookup yields CDR1 LNHNV and CDR2 YYDKDF (reference sequence). The CDR3 is 19 amino acids. With 0 bases removed from V and 1 base from J, the gap between germline ends came to 21 bases. CDR3 nucleotide sequence: TGTGCCACCAGCAGAGATTGGCTGGGGCAGGCAGTCGAGAACACTGAAGCTTTCTTT. Residues: CATSRDWLGQAVENTEAFF.

The V and J genes are TRBV2 and TRBJ2-5, with a tentative D call TRBD2 (7 bases). The length of the CDR3 is 13 residues. Per germline, CDR1 SNHLY and CDR2 FYNNEI. With 5 bases removed from V and 5 bases from J, the gap between germline ends came to 12 bases. CDR3 nucleotides: TGTGCCAGCAGTCAAGGGGGGGTTGAGACCCAGTACTTC. Protein product: CASSQGGVETQYF.

This clonotype was detected only a few times. The rearrangement links TRBV29-1 to TRBJ2-7; the D gene is possibly TRBD2 (6 bases). This CDR3 region has 11 residues. The germline V gene has CDR1 SQVTM and CDR2 ANQGSEA. With 6 bases removed from V and 9 bases from J, the gap between germline ends came to 15 bases. The CDR3 sequence is CSVAEGRRQYF. Written as DNA, the CDR3 is TGCAGCGTGGCCGAGGGGAGGAGGCAGTACTTC.

This clonotype was recorded many times. The chain is built from TRBV28 and TRBJ1-4; D gene ambiguous. The CDR3 has 15 amino acids. Germline V gene lookup returns CDR1 MDHEN and CDR2 SYDVKM. Trimming pared 3 bases from V and 7 bases from J, leaving 15 bases between. The CDR3 DNA follows: TGTGCCAGCAGTTTGGGAAGAGTTGTGGGTGAAAAACTGTTTTTT. Protein product: CASSLGRVVGEKLFF.

The CDR3 DNA reads TGCGCCAGCAGCCCTCACAACACCGGGGAGCTGTTTTTT. It is translated as CASSPHNTGELFF. The chain recombines TRBV5-1 with TRBJ2-2, with D uncertain. The CDR3 contains 13 residues. CDR1 and CDR2 (germline): SGHRS, YFSETQ. V was clipped by 4 bases and J by 2 bases, with 6 bases between them.

In this sample, this clonotype turned up a few times. The chain couples TRBV20-1 to TRBJ1-1, with D perhaps matching TRBD1 (5 bases). The germline CDR1 and CDR2 sequences are DFQATT and SNEGSKA (reference sequence). With 6 bases removed from V and 1 base from J, the gap between germline ends came to 15 bases. The CDR3 is made up of 14 amino acids. DNA for the CDR3: TGCAGTGCCCCGCCGGGGGGAAGGAACACTGAAGCTTTCTTT. It is translated as CSAPPGGRNTEAFF.